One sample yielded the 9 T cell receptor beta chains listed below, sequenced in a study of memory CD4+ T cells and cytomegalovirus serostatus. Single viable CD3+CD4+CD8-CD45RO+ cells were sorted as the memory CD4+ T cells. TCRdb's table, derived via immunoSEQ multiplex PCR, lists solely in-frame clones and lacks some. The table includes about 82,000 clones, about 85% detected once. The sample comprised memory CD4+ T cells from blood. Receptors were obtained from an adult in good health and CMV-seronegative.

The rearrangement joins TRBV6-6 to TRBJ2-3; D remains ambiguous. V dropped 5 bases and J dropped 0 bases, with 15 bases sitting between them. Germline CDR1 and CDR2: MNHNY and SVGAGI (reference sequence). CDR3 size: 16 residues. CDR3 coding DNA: TGTGCCAGCAGTCCCCTAGGGATTGGTAGCACAGATACGCAGTATTTT. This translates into CASSPLGIGSTDTQYF.

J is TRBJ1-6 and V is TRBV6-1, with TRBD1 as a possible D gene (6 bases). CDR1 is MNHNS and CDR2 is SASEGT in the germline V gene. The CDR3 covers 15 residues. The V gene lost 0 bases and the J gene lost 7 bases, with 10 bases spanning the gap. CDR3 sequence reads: CASSEARQGNSPLHF. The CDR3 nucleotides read TGTGCCAGCAGTGAAGCGCGCCAGGGGAATTCACCCCTCCACTTT.

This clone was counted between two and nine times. This CDR3 reads CASNLVPGGNYGYTF. The CDR3 DNA reads as TGTGCCAGCAATTTGGTTCCAGGGGGAAACTATGGCTACACCTTC. This sequence joins TRBV2 and TRBJ1-2, with 7 bases aligning to TRBD1. The CDR3 loop spans 15 amino acids. Trimming at V came to 7 bases and at J to 2 bases, leaving 10 bases not matched to a gene. Germline V gene lookup returns CDR1 SNHLY and CDR2 FYNNEI.

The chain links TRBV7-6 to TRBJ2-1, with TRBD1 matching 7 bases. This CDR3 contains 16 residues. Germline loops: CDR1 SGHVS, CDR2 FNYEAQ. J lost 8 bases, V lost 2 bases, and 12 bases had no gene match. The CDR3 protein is CASSLIEGKGAYEQFF. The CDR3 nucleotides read TGTGCCAGCAGCTTAATAGAGGGGAAGGGGGCCTATGAGCAGTTCTTC.

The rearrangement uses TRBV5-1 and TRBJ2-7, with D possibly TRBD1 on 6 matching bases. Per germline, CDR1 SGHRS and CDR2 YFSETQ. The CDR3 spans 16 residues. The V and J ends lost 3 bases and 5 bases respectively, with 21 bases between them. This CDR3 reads CASSSTYAGETNEQYF. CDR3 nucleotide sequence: TGCGCCAGCAGCTCCACTTATGCAGGGGAGACCAACGAGCAGTACTTC.

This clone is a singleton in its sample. CDR3 nucleotide sequence: TGCGCCAGCAGCTTGGGGGACAGGGTCGGTAATTCACCCCTCCACTTT. Its translation: CASSLGDRVGNSPLHF. The chain couples TRBV5-1 to TRBJ1-6, with 9 bases fitting TRBD1. V shed 0 bases and J 6 bases; nucleotides not matched to a gene: 4. CDR1 and CDR2 (germline): SGHRS, YFSETQ. This CDR3 is 16 amino acids long.

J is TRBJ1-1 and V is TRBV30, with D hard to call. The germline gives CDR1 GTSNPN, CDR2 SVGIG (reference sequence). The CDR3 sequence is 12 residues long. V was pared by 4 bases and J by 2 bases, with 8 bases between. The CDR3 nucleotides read TGTGCCTGGAACTCGGAAAACACTGAAGCTTTCTTT. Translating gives CAWNSENTEAFF.

CDR3 DNA: TGCGCCAGCAGCTTGTCAGGATTCACCGGGGAGCTGTTTTTT. Its translation is CASSLSGFTGELFF. The V and J genes are TRBV5-1 and TRBJ2-2; no definite D call. In germline, CDR1 is SGHRS, CDR2 YFSETQ. V lost 1 base and J 4 bases, leaving 8 bases between the germline ends. The CDR3 has 14 amino acids. The full variable domain, completed using reference TRBV5-1 and TRBJ2-2, is KAGVTQTPRYLIKTRGQQVTLSCSPISGHRSVSWYQQTPGQGLQFLFEYFSETQRNKGNFPGRFSGRQFSNSRSEMNVSTLELGDSALYLCASSLSGFTGELFFGEGSRLTVL.

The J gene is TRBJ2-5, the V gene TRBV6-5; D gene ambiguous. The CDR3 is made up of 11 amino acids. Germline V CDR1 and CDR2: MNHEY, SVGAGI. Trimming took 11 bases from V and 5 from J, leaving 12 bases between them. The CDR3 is CACRAEETQYF. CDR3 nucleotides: TGTGCCTGCCGGGCCGAGGAGACCCAGTACTTC.